Listed here are 31 T cell receptor beta chains from one sample, sequenced in a study of blood T cell repertoires in COVID-19. Clones were sequenced by immunoSEQ multiplex PCR, and TCRdb holds only the in-frame ones, with some missing. This sample has about 360,000 clones; around 84% occur once, and the top ten carry 3%. The sample consisted of peripheral blood. These receptors were collected from a human donor in a cohort sampled during active COVID-19.

This chain connects TRBV5-1 to TRBJ2-1, with 9 bases aligning to TRBD1. The J segment lost 2 bases and the V segment lost 0 bases, leaving 6 bases of the junction unmatched. Germline CDR1 is SGHRS and CDR2 is YFSETQ. The CDR3 is 17 residues long. The CDR3 DNA reads as TGCGCCAGCAGCTTGGGTACGGGGACAGGGCCCTACAATGAGCAGTTCTTC. Translation gives CASSLGTGTGPYNEQFF.

J is TRBJ2-1 and V is TRBV29-1; no firm D call. The V and J ends lost 4 bases and 1 base respectively, with 17 bases between them. CDR1 and CDR2 from the germline V gene are SQVTM and ANQGSEA. This CDR3 region has 16 residues. The CDR3: CSVVSRPQYSYNEQFF. The CDR3 region has the DNA TGCAGCGTTGTATCCCGACCACAGTATTCCTACAATGAGCAGTTCTTC.

This clone was seen more than once but under ten times. V and J are TRBV19 and TRBJ1-5, with 9 bases aligning to TRBD1. In germline, CDR1 is LNHDA, CDR2 SQIVND (reference sequence). The V and J ends lost 6 bases and 9 bases, in that order; junction bases with no gene match: 9. CDR3 length: 14 residues. The DNA of the CDR3 is TGTGCCAGTAGCCCAGGGACAGGGCGTAGGCCCCAGCATTTT. It is translated as CASSPGTGRRPQHF.

This rearrangement joins TRBV9 to TRBJ2-3; D might be TRBD2 (5 bases). Trimming removed 0 bases from V and 1 base from J, with 9 bases in between. This CDR3 comprises 15 residues. Per germline, CDR1 SGDLS and CDR2 YYNGEE. The CDR3 reads CASSVGTPRTDTQYF. CDR3 coding DNA: TGTGCCAGCAGCGTAGGGACTCCACGCACAGATACGCAGTATTTT.

CDR3 sequence: CASSLTRTSGGIRRYNEQFF. In nucleotides, the CDR3 is TGTGCCAGTAGTTTAACCCGGACTAGCGGGGGGATACGTCGGTACAATGAGCAGTTCTTC. The chain joins TRBV19 to TRBJ2-1; 14 bases map to TRBD2. The CDR3 is 20 amino acids. Trimming at V came to 5 bases and at J to 4 bases, leaving 16 bases not matched to a gene. Germline assignment: CDR1 LNHDA and CDR2 SQIVND (reference sequence). Full variable domain (missing parts from reference TRBV19 and TRBJ2-1): DGGITQSPKYLFRKEGQNVTLSCEQNLNHDAMYWYRQDPGQGLRLIYYSQIVNDFQKGDIAEGYSVSREKKESFPLTVTSAQKNPTAFYLCASSLTRTSGGIRRYNEQFFGPGTRLTVL.

CDR3 nucleotides: TGTGCCAGCAGTGTGTCGGCGGTAGTACCGCTCGAGACCCAGTACTTC. It translates to CASSVSAVVPLETQYF. This rearrangement joins TRBV7-9 to TRBJ2-5; D is ambiguous. This CDR3 contains 16 residues. Trimming left V 6 bases short and J 5 bases short, with 22 bases between. In germline, CDR1 is SEHNR, CDR2 FQNEAQ (reference sequence).

The chain couples TRBV27 to TRBJ1-4; 10 bases map to TRBD1. Per germline, CDR1 MNHEY and CDR2 SMNVEV (reference sequence). This CDR3 spans 13 amino acids. V lost 8 bases, J lost 8 bases, and 5 bases stayed unmatched. The CDR3 sequence: CASLDRGGEKLFF. For the CDR3, the DNA is TGTGCCAGCCTGGACAGGGGGGGCGAAAAACTGTTTTTT.

The rearrangement joins TRBV10-3 to TRBJ2-3, with 7 bases identical to TRBD2. CDR1 is ENHRY and CDR2 is SYGVKD in the germline V gene. The V gene end was trimmed by 10 bases and the J gene end by 7 bases; junction bases not matched to a gene: 17. The CDR3 loop spans 15 amino acids. The CDR3 loop is CATREGPAPGYTQYF. As DNA, the CDR3 is TGTGCCACTAGGGAGGGCCCAGCGCCGGGATATACGCAGTATTTT.

V usage is TRBV30 and J usage is TRBJ2-2; D perhaps matches TRBD2 (6 bases). Per germline, CDR1 GTSNPN and CDR2 SVGIG (reference sequence). CDR3 length equals 14 residues. Trimming took 8 bases from V and 3 from J, leaving 16 bases between them. CDR3 region: CAGTPVSYTGELFF. DNA for the CDR3: TGTGCCGGGACTCCCGTTTCTTACACCGGGGAGCTGTTTTTT.

J is TRBJ2-3 and V is TRBV19; weak D call: TRBD2 (6 bases). Per the germline V gene, CDR1 is LNHDA and CDR2 is SQIVND (reference sequence). Trimming removed 0 bases at V and 5 bases at J, with 12 bases between. The CDR3 totals 15 residues. The chain's CDR3 is CASSIDLGGEDTQYF. The CDR3 DNA follows: TGTGCCAGTAGTATAGATCTAGGCGGGGAAGATACGCAGTATTTT.

This clone was found once. This chain links TRBV28 with TRBJ2-7; 9 nucleotides agree with TRBD2. After removal of 6 bases from V and 2 bases from J, the junction contained 8 bases not matched to a gene. Germline loops: CDR1 MDHEN, CDR2 SYDVKM. This CDR3 contains 15 residues. The CDR3 DNA sequence: TGTGCCAGCAGCCTTGGGCCTAGCGGGGCCTACGAGCAGTACTTC. Amino acid sequence: CASSLGPSGAYEQYF.

In the case of this clone: This sample also contains other DNA sequences that code for the same CDR3. The rearrangement uses TRBV19 and TRBJ2-2; possible D gene TRBD2, 5 bases. CDR1 LNHDA and CDR2 SQIVND come from the germline V gene (reference sequence). Trimming cost V 3 bases and J 4 bases, with 9 bases left between them. The CDR3 has 14 amino acids. The CDR3 loop reads CASSISGFTGELFF. The DNA for the CDR3 is TGTGCCAGTAGTATCTCGGGATTCACCGGGGAGCTGTTTTTT.

This clone was counted only a few times. This chain connects TRBV7-9 to TRBJ2-2; no firm D call. The V and J ends lost 6 bases and 5 bases respectively, with 13 bases between them. Per the germline V gene, CDR1 is SEHNR and CDR2 is FQNEAQ (reference sequence). This CDR3 has 14 residues. CDR3 region: CASRPGGSTGELFF. The CDR3 nucleotides read TGTGCCAGCAGGCCAGGTGGTTCAACCGGGGAGCTGTTTTTT.

V gene TRBV9 combines with J gene TRBJ1-1; 7 bases align to TRBD1. The CDR3 length is 15 residues. Unmatched junction bases numbered 6, after V lost 0 bases and J lost 4 bases. Germline loops: CDR1 SGDLS, CDR2 YYNGEE. The CDR3 spells CASSVENRGRTEAFF. In DNA form, the CDR3 reads TGTGCCAGCAGCGTAGAAAACAGGGGCCGCACTGAAGCTTTCTTT.

This clone was seen a handful of times. The chain uses TRBV6-6 and TRBJ2-5, with 12 nucleotides matching TRBD2. The CDR3 extends over 16 amino acids. Germline V lookup: CDR1 MNHNY, CDR2 SVGAGI (reference sequence). V was pared by 6 bases and J by 7 bases, with 12 bases of the junction left unmatched. The chain's CDR3 is CASRSLSSGRAGTQYF. The CDR3 DNA follows: TGTGCCAGCAGGTCCCTTTCTAGCGGGAGGGCCGGGACCCAGTACTTC.

This CDR3 is CASSFTRGSDEQYF. CDR3 bases: TGTGCCAGCAGCTTCACTCGGGGTTCGGACGAGCAGTACTTC. The chain joins TRBV6-5 to TRBJ2-7; TRBD2 might be the D (5 bases). The CDR3 extends over 14 amino acids. V was clipped by 6 bases and J by 5 bases, with 17 bases between them. Germline V gene sequence: CDR1 MNHEY, CDR2 SVGAGI.

The V gene is TRBV5-6, the J gene TRBJ1-5; TRBD1 agrees at 8 bases. In germline, CDR1 is SGHDT, CDR2 YYEEEE. There are 14 residues in the CDR3. J lost 6 bases, V lost 1 base, and 3 bases had no gene match. CDR3: CASSLQGAGQPQHF. In DNA form, the CDR3 reads TGTGCCAGCAGCTTGCAGGGGGCAGGTCAGCCCCAGCATTTT.

The chain has TRBV19 and TRBJ2-5, with a tentative D call TRBD2 (6 bases). V lost 6 bases and J lost 1, with 21 bases in between. CDR3 length: 17 amino acids. CDR1 LNHDA and CDR2 SQIVND come from the germline V gene (reference sequence). The DNA for the CDR3 is TGTGCCAGTAGGAAGAATAGCGGACCCGTCTCCCAAGAGACCCAGTACTTC. This codes for CASRKNSGPVSQETQYF.

This rearrangement joins TRBV10-3 to TRBJ1-2, with 7 positions matching TRBD1. The V gene end was trimmed by 2 bases and the J gene end by 4 bases; junction bases not matched to a gene: 4. Germline loops: CDR1 ENHRY, CDR2 SYGVKD. This CDR3 has 14 amino acids. CDR3 sequence: CAISETGAVYGYTF. CDR3 nucleotide sequence: TGTGCCATCAGTGAGACAGGGGCCGTCTATGGCTACACCTTC.

This clone has only one observation. The V and J genes are TRBV10-1 and TRBJ2-2; 9 bases are a match to TRBD2. V lost 4 bases to trimming and J lost 6 bases; unmatched junction nucleotides: 6. Germline V gives CDR1 WNHNN, CDR2 SYGVQD (reference sequence). This CDR3 contains 15 residues. The CDR3, as DNA: TGCGCCAGCAGTGGTAGCGGGAGTATGGCCGGGGAGCTGTTTTTT. The encoded protein is CASSGSGSMAGELFF.

The chain employs TRBV7-9 and TRBJ2-1; tentatively, D is TRBD1 (5 bases). V shed 5 bases and J shed 4 bases, with 12 bases lying between them. The V gene's germline CDR1 is SEHNR and CDR2 FQNEAQ (reference sequence). The CDR3 length is 14 residues. CDR3 in DNA: TGTGCCAGCAGCCCAGGCGCAGGGTACAATGAGCAGTTCTTC. Protein sequence: CASSPGAGYNEQFF.

The V and J genes are TRBV15 and TRBJ2-5; 12 bases line up with TRBD2. This CDR3 comprises 16 residues. With 8 bases clipped from V and 0 bases from J, the junction kept 7 bases outside the gene matches. Germline CDR1 is LNHNV and CDR2 is YYDKDF (reference sequence). The DNA of the CDR3 is TGTGCCACCGCGGCCGGGACTAGCGGGTACCAAGAGACCCAGTACTTC. Encoded protein: CATAAGTSGYQETQYF. Using reference TRBV15 and TRBJ2-5 for the parts outside the CDR3, the full variable domain is DAMVIQNPRYQVTQFGKPVTLSCSQTLNHNVMYWYQQKSSQAPKLLFHYYDKDFNNEADTPDNFQSRRPNTSFCFLDIRSPGLGDTAMYLCATAAGTSGYQETQYFGPGTRLLVL.

The chain carries TRBV30 and TRBJ2-5; 9 bases fit TRBD2. CDR1 and CDR2 (germline): GTSNPN, SVGIG (reference sequence). The CDR3 spans 15 residues. V shed 0 bases and J 5 bases; nucleotides not matched to a gene: 7. The CDR3 sequence: CAWSVGTSSVETQYF. CDR3 coding DNA: TGTGCCTGGAGTGTAGGGACTAGCTCGGTGGAGACCCAGTACTTC. Full variable domain (rest looked up from reference TRBV30 and TRBJ2-5): SQTIHQWPATLVQPVGSPLSLECTVEGTSNPNLYWYRQAAGRGLQLLFYSVGIGQISSEVPQNLSASRPQDRQFILSSKKLLLSDSGFYLCAWSVGTSSVETQYFGPGTRLLVL.

The rearrangement uses TRBV2 and TRBJ2-7; 7 bases are shared with TRBD1. Losses at the gene ends were 5 bases for V and 7 bases for J; bases not matched to a gene: 11. Per germline, CDR1 SNHLY and CDR2 FYNNEI. The CDR3 runs 14 residues. Written as DNA, the CDR3 is TGTGCCAGCAGTCGGGACAGCGGACCATATGAGCAGTACTTC. It encodes CASSRDSGPYEQYF.

This rearrangement joins TRBV6-5 to TRBJ2-5, with TRBD1 matching 8 bases. Germline trimming cut 5 bases from V and 5 bases from J; bases unmatched to any gene: 10. Germline V gene lookup returns CDR1 MNHEY and CDR2 SVGAGI. The CDR3 runs 15 residues. CDR3 in DNA: TGTGCCAGCAGTACCACGGACAGGGCTAGGGAGACCCAGTACTTC. It yields the protein CASSTTDRARETQYF.

The chain carries TRBV29-1 and TRBJ1-1; 7 nucleotides line up with TRBD1. The germline gives CDR1 SQVTM, CDR2 ANQGSEA. The V and J ends lost 7 bases and 6 bases, in that order; junction bases with no gene match: 8. The CDR3 has 12 residues. Written as DNA, the CDR3 is TGCAGCGCCCAACAGGGGACGCCTGAAGCTTTCTTT. Protein sequence: CSAQQGTPEAFF.

There are a few counts of this clone. The chain uses TRBV18 and TRBJ1-5, with TRBD1 matching 8 bases. The CDR3 contains 15 residues. Germline trimming cut 2 bases from V and 5 bases from J; bases unmatched to any gene: 5. Germline CDR1 is KGHSH and CDR2 is LQKENI. This chain's CDR3 is CASSPTDRADQPQHF. CDR3 sequence (DNA): TGTGCCAGCTCACCAACGGACAGGGCAGATCAGCCCCAGCATTTT.

The V gene is TRBV5-6, the J gene TRBJ2-7; the match to TRBD2 covers 11 bases. Trimming removed 5 bases from V and 6 bases from J; junction bases left unmatched: 7. Germline V gene data show CDR1 as SGHDT and CDR2 as YYEEEE. The length of the CDR3 is 14 residues. The CDR3 DNA is TGTGCCAGCAGTTCCGGACTAGCGGGCATCGAGCAGTACTTC. It codes for CASSSGLAGIEQYF.

V is TRBV7-6 and J is TRBJ1-2; D is undetermined. Per germline, CDR1 SGHVS and CDR2 FNYEAQ. Between the trimmed V and J ends, which lost 4 bases and 4 bases, there was a span of 4 bases. CDR3 size: 11 residues. The CDR3 coding sequence is TGTGCCAGCAGCTCCTCCTATGGCTACACCTTC. Amino acid sequence: CASSSSYGYTF.

The chain has TRBV19 and TRBJ2-5, with D unclear. CDR3 length: 14 residues. CDR1 LNHDA and CDR2 SQIVND come from the germline V gene (reference sequence). The V and J ends lost 1 base and 5 bases respectively, with 11 bases between them. This CDR3 reads CASSIGYPGETQYF. Written as DNA, the CDR3 is TGTGCCAGTAGTATAGGCTACCCCGGGGAGACCCAGTACTTC.

The V and J genes are TRBV7-8 and TRBJ1-2; 8 bases are shared with TRBD1. CDR3 size: 15 residues. The V and J ends lost 8 bases and 4 bases, in that order; junction bases with no gene match: 12. In germline, CDR1 is SGHVS, CDR2 FQNEAQ. The CDR3 DNA is TGTGCCAGCCCACCTCTCGGGACAGGCAGCTATGGCTACACCTTC. Amino acid sequence: CASPPLGTGSYGYTF. Full variable domain (missing parts from reference TRBV7-8 and TRBJ1-2): GAGVSQSPRYKVAKRGQDVALRCDPISGHVSLFWYQQALGQGPEFLTYFQNEAQLDKSGLPSDRFFAERPEGSVSTLKIQRTQQEDSAVYLCASPPLGTGSYGYTFGSGTRLTVV.